Detailed here is one T cell receptor beta chain. This specimen comes from a study of radiation and T cells in renal cell carcinoma. The sample's time point: blood 4 weeks post-SBRT, at nephrectomy. Treatment here: 15 Gy SBRT to primary tumor, nephrectomy 4 weeks later. Clones were read by immunoSEQ multiplex PCR, and TCRdb kept only the in-frame ones, dropping some. The sample has roughly 92,000 clones, 84% seen once. This TCR derives from a man between 60 and 75 years old with renal cell carcinoma. The specimen was blood, collected from a patient whose treatment included radiotherapy and nephrectomy.

CDR3 sequence (DNA): TGCGCCAGCAGGCAGTTTACCTACGAGCAGTACTTC. It translates to CASRQFTYEQYF. The V gene is TRBV5-1, the J gene TRBJ2-7; D not certain. Per the germline V gene, CDR1 is SGHRS and CDR2 is YFSETQ. Trimming cost V 5 bases and J 2 bases, with 8 bases left between them. The CDR3 consists of 12 residues.